This TCR beta chain emerged from a study of cytomegalovirus exposure and HLA in healthy donors. The V end lost 7 bases, the J end lost 4 bases, and 5 bases lay between the germline ends. Germline V gives CDR1 MNHNS, CDR2 SASEGT. The CDR3 runs 10 residues. The PCR employed 60 Vbeta primers together with 13 Jbeta primers. Profiled with immunoSEQ multiplex PCR; TCRdb holds only in-frame clones, not every one. The sample contains 99,000 or so clones, approximately 76% of which appear only once. The sequencing sample was made of PBMCs. This TCR was recovered from a woman aged 18-29 years in good health and CMV-seropositive. The chain carries TRBV6-1 and TRBJ2-7; D not certain. CDR3: CASNEYEQYF. The CDR3 nucleotides are TGTGCCAGCAACGAGTACGAGCAGTACTTC.